The source of this TCR beta chain is a study of cytomegalovirus exposure and HLA in healthy donors. Notes on the study in general: As a later analysis showed, several of the most significant clusters appeared to be linked to common viral pathogens. It has been reported that TCR beta sequences accurately predicted the HLA-A and HLA-B alleles of most subjects. Listed as cytomegalovirus-associated were 170 or so TCR beta chains.

PCR involved 60 Vbeta and 13 Jbeta primers. Assay: immunoSEQ multiplex PCR; the TCRdb copy retains only in-frame clones and omits some. The sample lists 250,000 to 350,000 clones, about nine tenths occurring once. On this clone: The target antigen is unknown.

Germline loops: CDR1 SGHAT, CDR2 FQNNGV. Unmatched junction bases numbered 9, after V lost 7 bases and J lost 5 bases. This CDR3 is built from 15 residues. The chain joins TRBV11-2 to TRBJ2-2; 8 bases agree with TRBD1. This TCR was recovered from a man between 40 and 49 years old in good health and CMV-seropositive. The sequenced sample was PBMCs. CDR3 DNA sequence: TGTGCCAGCACATCCGGCAGGGGGCGAACCGGGGAGCTGTTTTTT. Residues: CASTSGRGRTGELFF. The variable domain in full, with the rest retrieved from reference TRBV11-2 and TRBJ2-2, is EAGVAQSPRYKIIEKRQSVAFWCNPISGHATLYWYQQILGQGPKLLIQFQNNGVVDDSQLPKDRFSAERLKGVDSTLKIQPAKLEDSAVYLCASTSGRGRTGELFFGEGSRLTVL.